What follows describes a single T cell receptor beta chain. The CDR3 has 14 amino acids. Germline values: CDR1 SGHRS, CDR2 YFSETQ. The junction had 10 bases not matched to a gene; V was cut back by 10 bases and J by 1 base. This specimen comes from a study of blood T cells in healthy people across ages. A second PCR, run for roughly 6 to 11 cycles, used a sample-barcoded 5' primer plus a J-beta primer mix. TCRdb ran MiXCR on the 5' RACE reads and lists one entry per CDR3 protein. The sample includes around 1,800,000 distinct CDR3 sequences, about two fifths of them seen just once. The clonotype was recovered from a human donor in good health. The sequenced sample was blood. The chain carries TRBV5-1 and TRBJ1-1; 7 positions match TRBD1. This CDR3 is CAGSTGDTNTEAFF. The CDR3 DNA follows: TGCGCCGGTAGTACAGGGGATACGAACACTGAAGCTTTCTTT.